This T cell receptor (beta chain) was obtained from a study of T cell responses to AZD1222 COVID-19 vaccine. Across the study: Second doses that came at about 4 or about 12 weeks were put together.

Findings of the study overall: Donors were chiefly white British, with a greater number of females, and clonal diversity was perhaps underestimated.

Worth noting for this clone: Its antigen is still unknown.

TCRdb's copy holds only in-frame clones and misses some; the assay was immunoSEQ multiplex PCR. This table holds tens of thousands of clones, around 89% found once. This receptor was identified in an adult in good health. The material was peripheral blood, obtained on day 0 of AZD1222 vaccination.

CDR3 region: CSASTPRSYNEQFF. The CDR3 coding sequence is TGCAGTGCTAGTACACCTCGCTCCTACAATGAGCAGTTCTTC. V gene TRBV20-1 combines with J gene TRBJ2-1; unclear D gene. Germline CDR1 is DFQATT and CDR2 is SNEGSKA (reference sequence). With 3 bases removed from V and 0 bases from J, the gap between germline ends came to 9 bases. The CDR3 totals 14 residues.